The entry below gives a single TCR beta chain sequence along with its context. The antigen remains unidentified. The sample comes from a study of blood T cells in healthy people across ages. The V gene's germline CDR1 is KGHSH and CDR2 LQKENI. The CDR3 contains 16 residues. The V segment lost 5 bases and the J segment 3 bases; nucleotides outside the gene matches: 10. Study findings and constraints: Measured against age, TCR beta diversity per million T cells decreased in a roughly linear manner. CMV infection status of these donors was not known.

Using a J-beta primer mix together with a sample-barcoded 5' primer, a second PCR was run for roughly 6 to 12 cycles. All cDNA molecules were each tagged by a template-switch adaptor with 12 random nucleotides. MiXCR was run by TCRdb on the 5' RACE reads, yielding one entry per CDR3 protein. The sample lists some 1.4 million distinct CDR3 sequences, roughly 40% occurring once. Each donor supplied around 10 milliliters of peripheral blood. Sequences were obtained from blood. The sequence derives from a woman aged 18-29 years in good health. The chain carries TRBV18 and TRBJ2-3, with TRBD1 matching 8 bases. CDR3 amino acids: CASSGTRTGLTDTQYF. The CDR3 coding sequence is TGTGCCAGCTCAGGTACAAGGACAGGGTTAACAGATACGCAGTATTTT.